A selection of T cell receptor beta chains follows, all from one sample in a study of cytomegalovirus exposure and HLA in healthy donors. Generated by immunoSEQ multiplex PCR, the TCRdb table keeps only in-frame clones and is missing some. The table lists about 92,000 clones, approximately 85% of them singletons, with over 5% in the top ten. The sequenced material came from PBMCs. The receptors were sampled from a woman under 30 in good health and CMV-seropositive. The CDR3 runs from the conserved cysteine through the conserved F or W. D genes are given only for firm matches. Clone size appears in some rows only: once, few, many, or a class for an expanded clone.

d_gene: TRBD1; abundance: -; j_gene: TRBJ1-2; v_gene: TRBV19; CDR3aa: CASNLDRGIQPYGYTF; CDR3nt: TGTGCCAGTAATCTGGACAGGGGGATACAACCCTATGGCTACACCTTC
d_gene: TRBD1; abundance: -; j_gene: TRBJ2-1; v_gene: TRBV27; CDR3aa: CASNELQGAFYNEQFF; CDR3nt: TGTGCCAGCAACGAATTACAGGGGGCCTTCTACAATGAGCAGTTCTTC
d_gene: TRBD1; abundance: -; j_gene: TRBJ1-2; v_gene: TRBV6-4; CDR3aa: CASSEGTGTGYGYTF; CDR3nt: TGTGCCAGCAGCGAAGGAACCGGGACAGGGTATGGCTACACCTTC
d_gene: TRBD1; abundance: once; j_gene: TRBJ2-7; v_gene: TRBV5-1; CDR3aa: CASSLGRTGTSYEQYF; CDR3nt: TGCGCCAGCAGCTTGGGCCGGACAGGGACCTCCTACGAGCAGTACTTC
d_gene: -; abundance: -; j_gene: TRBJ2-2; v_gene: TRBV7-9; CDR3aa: CASSLAGAYTGELFF; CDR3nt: TGTGCCAGCAGCTTAGCGGGAGCGTATACCGGGGAGCTGTTTTTT
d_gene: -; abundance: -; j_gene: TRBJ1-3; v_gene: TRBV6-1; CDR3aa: CASSELLGLNSGNTIYF; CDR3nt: TGTGCCAGCAGTGAACTGTTGGGGCTAAACTCTGGAAACACCATATATTTT
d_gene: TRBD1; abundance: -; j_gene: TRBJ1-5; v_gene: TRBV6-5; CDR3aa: CASSYSGQGDQPQHF; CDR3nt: TGTGCCAGCAGTTACTCAGGACAGGGGGACCAGCCCCAGCATTTT
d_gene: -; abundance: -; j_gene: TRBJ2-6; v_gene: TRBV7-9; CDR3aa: CASSLIWDTTSGANVLTF; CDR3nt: TGTGCCAGCAGCTTAATTTGGGACACGACATCTGGGGCCAACGTCCTGACTTTC
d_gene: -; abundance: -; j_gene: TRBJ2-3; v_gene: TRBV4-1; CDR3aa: CASTSSGTQYF; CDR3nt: TGCGCCAGCACCTCATCGGGTACGCAGTATTTT
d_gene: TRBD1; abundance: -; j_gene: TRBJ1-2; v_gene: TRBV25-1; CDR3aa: CASTQGGYGYTF; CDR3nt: TGTGCCAGCACACAGGGGGGCTATGGCTACACCTTC
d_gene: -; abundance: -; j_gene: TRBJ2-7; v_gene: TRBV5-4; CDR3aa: CASSYQGRLGVYEQYF; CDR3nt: TGTGCCAGCAGCTACCAAGGACGGCTCGGGGTCTACGAGCAGTACTTC
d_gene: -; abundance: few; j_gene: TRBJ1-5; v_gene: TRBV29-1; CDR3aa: CSVRIGDQPQHF; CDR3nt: TGCAGCGTTAGAATAGGGGATCAGCCCCAGCATTTT
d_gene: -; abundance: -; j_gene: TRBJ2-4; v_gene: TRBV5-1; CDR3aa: CASSPGMDIQYF; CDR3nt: TGCGCCAGCAGCCCCGGGATGGACATTCAGTACTTC
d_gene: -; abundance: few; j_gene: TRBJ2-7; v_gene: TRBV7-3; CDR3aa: CASRKDSGFYEQYF; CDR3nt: TGTGCCAGCAGGAAGGACAGCGGTTTCTACGAGCAGTACTTC
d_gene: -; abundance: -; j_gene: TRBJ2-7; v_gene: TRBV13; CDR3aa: CASSSGDSPTYEQYF; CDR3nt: TGTGCCAGCAGCTCAGGGGACTCGCCAACCTACGAGCAGTACTTC